A single sample gave rise to the 19 T cell receptor beta chains below, sequenced in a study of T cell responses to AZD1222 COVID-19 vaccine. Clones were read by immunoSEQ multiplex PCR, and TCRdb kept only the in-frame ones, dropping some. The top ten hold roughly 11% of the sample, which has more than 95,000 clones, around 89% seen once. This material consisted of peripheral blood, taken on day 0 of MenACWY control vaccination. These TCRs come from an adult in good health.

V gene TRBV4-3 combines with J gene TRBJ2-7, with TRBD2 identical over 11 bases. Germline V gene sequence: CDR1 LGHNA, CDR2 YSLEER. This CDR3 has 15 residues. Unmatched junction bases numbered 3, after V lost 1 base and J lost 4 bases. CDR3 residues: CASSQGLAGQYEQYF. In DNA, the CDR3 is TGCGCCAGCAGCCAAGGACTAGCGGGGCAGTACGAGCAGTACTTC.

This rearrangement joins TRBV5-6 to TRBJ2-2, with D perhaps TRBD1 (7 bases). Germline CDR1 and CDR2: SGHDT and YYEEEE. Trimming shortened V by 1 base and J by 6 bases, and 13 bases separated the two germline ends. This CDR3 contains 15 residues. The CDR3 DNA is TGTGCCAGCAGCTTGTACGACAGGGAGGCCGGGGAGCTGTTTTTT. Encoded protein: CASSLYDREAGELFF.

The chain uses TRBV19 and TRBJ1-5; D might be TRBD1 (5 bases). Trimming left V 7 bases short and J 2 bases short, with 15 bases between. Germline V CDR1 and CDR2: LNHDA, SQIVND (reference sequence). This CDR3 spans 15 amino acids. The CDR3 DNA is TGTGCCAGTATGGGGGATAGGTCACGCAATCAGCCCCAGCATTTT. Amino acids: CASMGDRSRNQPQHF.

The genes are TRBV2 and TRBJ2-3; D not certain. The CDR3 spans 11 residues. The V and J ends lost 7 bases and 7 bases respectively, with 9 bases between them. CDR1 SNHLY and CDR2 FYNNEI come from the germline V gene. CDR3 in amino acids: CASKGEHTQYF. CDR3 nucleotides: TGTGCCAGCAAGGGCGAACATACGCAGTATTTT.

The chain carries TRBV9 and TRBJ1-3; D is unresolved. Between the trimmed V and J ends, which lost 5 bases and 0 bases, there was a span of 6 bases. CDR1 is SGDLS, CDR2 YYNGEE, per germline. There are 13 residues in the CDR3. The CDR3 DNA follows: TGTGCCAGCAGTAACTCCTCTGGAAACACCATATATTTT. This gives the protein CASSNSSGNTIYF.

This chain connects TRBV7-9 to TRBJ2-2; TRBD2 matches at 12 bases. The CDR3 contains 17 residues. CDR1 is SEHNR and CDR2 is FQNEAQ in the germline V gene (reference sequence). The V segment lost 3 bases and the J segment 7 bases; nucleotides outside the gene matches: 9. The CDR3 coding sequence is TGTGCCAGCAGCTTCAGTCGACTAGCGGGAGTTCACGGGGAGCTGTTTTTT. Translating gives CASSFSRLAGVHGELFF.

This clone was observed a few times. The J gene is TRBJ1-5, the V gene TRBV30, with a weak D call TRBD1 (6 bases). Germline V gives CDR1 GTSNPN, CDR2 SVGIG (reference sequence). V shed 1 base and J shed 6 bases, with 7 bases lying between them. The CDR3 runs to 12 residues. CDR3 in amino acids: CAWSGGLQPQHF. The CDR3 nucleotides read TGTGCCTGGAGTGGGGGGCTTCAGCCCCAGCATTTT.

The chain employs TRBV3-1 (or the pseudogene TRBV3-2) and TRBJ1-4, with D possibly being TRBD1 (6 bases). The germline V and J ends were trimmed by 1 base and 6 bases, with 21 bases remaining between them. The CDR3 runs 18 residues. Germline V gives CDR1 LGHDT, CDR2 YNNKEL (reference sequence). CDR3 region: CASSQAPFGGHGYEKLFF. The DNA of the CDR3 is TGTGCCAGCAGCCAAGCCCCTTTTGGGGGCCACGGATATGAAAAACTGTTTTTT.

This clone showed up just once. The chain uses TRBV4-1 and TRBJ1-1, with D uncertain. Looked up from germline, CDR1 is MGHRA and CDR2 is YSYEKL. V lost 6 bases and J 8 bases, leaving 16 bases between the germline ends. There are 13 residues in the CDR3. CDR3 amino acids: CASRHVGQTEAFF. The CDR3 nucleotides read TGCGCCAGCAGACACGTCGGGCAGACAGAAGCTTTCTTT.

The chain combines TRBV5-1 with TRBJ2-1, with D tentatively TRBD2 (6 bases). The ends were cut back, 7 bases at V and 7 bases at J, with 18 bases in the middle. The CDR3 loop spans 14 amino acids. Germline CDR1 and CDR2: SGHRS and YFSETQ. The CDR3 DNA is TGCGCCAGCTCATCCCCCTCCGGAGGGAATGAGCAGTTCTTC. It translates to CASSSPSGGNEQFF. Full variable domain (missing parts from reference TRBV5-1 and TRBJ2-1): KAGVTQTPRYLIKTRGQQVTLSCSPISGHRSVSWYQQTPGQGLQFLFEYFSETQRNKGNFPGRFSGRQFSNSRSEMNVSTLELGDSALYLCASSSPSGGNEQFFGPGTRLTVL.

This clone was picked up one time. The V call is TRBV7-9, the J call TRBJ1-3; D ambiguous. Germline V gene data show CDR1 as SEHNR and CDR2 as FQNEAQ (reference sequence). The CDR3 contains 15 residues. V was cut by 0 bases and J by 0 bases, with 6 bases left in between. CDR3 residues: CASSLASRSGNTIYF. The CDR3 DNA reads as TGTGCCAGCAGCTTAGCATCACGCTCTGGAAACACCATATATTTT.

The CDR3 reads CASSPRGRSQPQHF. Written as DNA, the CDR3 is TGTGCCAGCAGCCCCAGGGGGCGCAGTCAGCCCCAGCATTTT. The rearrangement joins TRBV7-2 to TRBJ1-5; 8 bases fit TRBD1. The germline gives CDR1 SGHTA, CDR2 FQGNSA. This CDR3 is 14 amino acids long. The V gene end was trimmed by 5 bases and the J gene end by 6 bases; junction bases not matched to a gene: 6.

V is TRBV28 and J is TRBJ2-7; TRBD2 might be the D (6 bases). Trimming removed 6 bases at V and 2 bases at J, with 17 bases between. In germline, CDR1 is MDHEN, CDR2 SYDVKM. CDR3 length: 15 residues. The CDR3 coding sequence is TGTGCCAGCAGCCTACTCTCGGGAGACGCCTACGAGCAGTACTTC. As protein: CASSLLSGDAYEQYF.

The CDR3 DNA reads as TGTGCCAGCAGCTTGGTGAGGGACCCGAACACTGAAGCTTTCTTT. Its protein is CASSLVRDPNTEAFF. This chain uses TRBV7-3 with TRBJ1-1; a weak D match, TRBD1 (5 bases). Between the trimmed V and J ends, which lost 3 bases and 1 base, there was a span of 12 bases. CDR3 length: 15 amino acids. Germline V gene lookup returns CDR1 SGHTA and CDR2 FQGTGA.

This clone was recorded only once. V and J are TRBV18 and TRBJ2-7; D call uncertain. V lost 2 bases and J 4 bases, leaving 12 bases between the germline ends. Germline CDR1 KGHSH, CDR2 LQKENI. The CDR3 is 14 residues long. In nucleotides, the CDR3 is TGTGCCAGCTCACCAGGAGTGTCCCCGTACGAGCAGTACTTC. As protein: CASSPGVSPYEQYF.

V is TRBV5-5 and J is TRBJ2-1; D ambiguous. The CDR3 length is 14 residues. Germline-derived CDR1 and CDR2 are SGHKS and YYEKEE (reference sequence). Trimming pared 2 bases from V and 1 base from J, leaving 7 bases between. This CDR3 is CASSFARSYNEQFF. CDR3 bases: TGTGCCAGCAGCTTTGCTAGATCCTACAATGAGCAGTTCTTC.

The chain uses TRBV24-1 and TRBJ2-3; D may be TRBD1 (6 bases). Germline V gives CDR1 KGHDR, CDR2 SFDVKD. V shed 4 bases and J shed 0 bases, with 16 bases lying between them. The CDR3 spans 17 residues. CDR3 bases: TGTGCCACCAGTGACCCTGGGGGCGGTACTAGCACAGATACGCAGTATTTT. This sequence encodes CATSDPGGGTSTDTQYF.

V usage is TRBV6-5 and J usage is TRBJ1-2; D uncertain. This CDR3 region has 14 residues. Germline lookup yields CDR1 MNHEY and CDR2 SVGAGI. The V end lost 2 bases, the J end lost 8 bases, and 15 bases lay between the germline ends. CDR3 in DNA: TGTGCCAGCAGTTACGCCGACCGAGTAGGAGGCTACACCTTC. Amino acids: CASSYADRVGGYTF.

The chain couples TRBV5-1 to TRBJ2-5; D is possibly TRBD2 (5 bases). The CDR3 loop spans 16 amino acids. Germline lookup yields CDR1 SGHRS and CDR2 YFSETQ. V was cut by 4 bases and J by 1 base, with 17 bases left in between. In DNA form, the CDR3 reads TGCGCCAGCAGCCCCACGGGAAGGAGTGGCCAAGAGACCCAGTACTTC. Protein product: CASSPTGRSGQETQYF.